This T cell receptor (beta chain) is from a study of blood T cell repertoires in COVID-19. Across the study: PBMCs, B-cell-depleted T cells, or T cells provided the cDNA or gDNA that made up the material.

The repertoire was sequenced with immunoSEQ multiplex PCR; TCRdb's copy has only in-frame clones and lacks some. The data contain around 60,000 clones, about 81% of them singletons. This CDR3 is built from 15 residues. V lost 4 bases and J 0 bases, leaving 12 bases between the germline ends. Per germline, CDR1 SQVTM and CDR2 ANQGSEA. Sequencing was carried out using peripheral blood. The TCR originated in a man older than 75 with acute or convalescent COVID-19. This rearrangement joins TRBV29-1 to TRBJ2-2; no firm D call. The CDR3 bases are TGCAGCGTTGGACCTGACTCCGCGAACACCGGGGAGCTGTTTTTT. This translates into CSVGPDSANTGELFF.